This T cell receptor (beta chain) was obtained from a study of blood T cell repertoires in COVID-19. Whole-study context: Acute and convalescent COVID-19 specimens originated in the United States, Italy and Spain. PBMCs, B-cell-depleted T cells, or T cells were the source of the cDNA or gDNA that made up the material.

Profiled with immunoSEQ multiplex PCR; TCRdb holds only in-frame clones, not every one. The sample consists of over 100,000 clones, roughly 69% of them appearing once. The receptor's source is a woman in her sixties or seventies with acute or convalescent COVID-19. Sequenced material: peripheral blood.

Here the CDR3 DNA reads TGTGCCAGTGAAGTTGAGCGGGGGAGATACAATGAGCAGTTCTTC. This sequence encodes CASEVERGRYNEQFF. The rearrangement joins TRBV6-5 to TRBJ2-1, with 8 bases aligning to TRBD2. The germline CDR1 and CDR2 sequences are MNHEY and SVGAGI. The V and J ends lost 9 bases and 4 bases, in that order; junction bases with no gene match: 11. There are 15 residues in the CDR3.